This is a list of T cell receptor beta chains from one sample in a study of cytomegalovirus exposure and HLA in healthy donors. Data came from immunoSEQ multiplex PCR; TCRdb stores just in-frame clones and leaves some out. The table shows 150,000 to 200,000 clones, with around 76% occurring only once. Input material: PBMCs. These receptors were obtained from a man between 40 and 49 years old in good health and CMV-seropositive. CDR3s include the opening cysteine and the closing phenylalanine or tryptophan. Each record gives: CDR3 DNA, CDR3 protein, clone size, J gene, D gene, V gene. D genes are given only for firm matches. Expanded clones get a size class; other rows say once, few or many, or leave the size out.

TGTGCCATCAGTGAGGGCGGCCCCTACGAGCAGTACTTC	CAISEGGPYEQYF	many	TRBJ2-7	.	TRBV10-3
TGTGCCAGCAGCTTGGTAGGGGGGGGGTATAGCAATCAGCCCCAGCATTTT	CASSLVGGGYSNQPQHF	once	TRBJ1-5	.	TRBV7-2
TGTGCCAGCAATCGAGGGGGCGAGCAGTACTTC	CASNRGGEQYF	few	TRBJ2-7	.	TRBV27
TGTGCCAGTAGTATTGAAGCGGGAATGAACACTGAAGCTTTCTTT	CASSIEAGMNTEAFF	.	TRBJ1-1	.	TRBV19
TGTGCCAGCAGCACCCGACAGGGATCCGAGCAGTACTTC	CASSTRQGSEQYF	.	TRBJ2-7	TRBD1	TRBV9
TGTGCTAGTGGTTTAGGGGGCGAGCAGTACTTC	CASGLGGEQYF	.	TRBJ2-7	.	TRBV12-5
TGTGCCAGCAGTCCTACGCACCCTGGGACCCAGTACTTC	CASSPTHPGTQYF	.	TRBJ2-5	.	TRBV7-2
TGCGCCAGCAGCCAAGTGGCAGCCCAGGACACTGAAGCTTTCTTT	CASSQVAAQDTEAFF	.	TRBJ1-1	.	TRBV4-1
TGTGCCAGCAGCGGAAGGGAGAATCAGCCCCAGCATTTT	CASSGRENQPQHF	.	TRBJ1-5	.	TRBV6-1
TGTGCCAGCAGCCTTCCTGTTTCCAATCAGCCCCAGCATTTT	CASSLPVSNQPQHF	.	TRBJ1-5	.	TRBV14
TGCGCCAGCAGCCCCACAGGGGGCAGCACAGATACGCAGTATTTT	CASSPTGGSTDTQYF	.	TRBJ2-3	TRBD1	TRBV4-3
TGCGCCAGCAGCCAAGGAATTAGCGGGGTCGTGGGCACCGGGGAGCTGTTTTTT	CASSQGISGVVGTGELFF	.	TRBJ2-2	TRBD2	TRBV4-1
TGTGCCAGCACGGGGAGTTTTAATGAAAAACTGTTTTTT	CASTGSFNEKLFF	.	TRBJ1-4	.	TRBV7-9
TGTGCCAGCTGTATAAGTGGGCAGACGCAGTATTTT	CASCISGQTQYF	.	TRBJ2-3	.	TRBV6-1
TGTGCCAGCAGTGTTCAGGGAACGAACACTGAAGCTTTCTTT	CASSVQGTNTEAFF	.	TRBJ1-1	.	TRBV2
TGTGCCAGCAGAGAGGGACAGGGGGACCAAGAGACCCAGTACTTC	CASREGQGDQETQYF	.	TRBJ2-5	TRBD1	TRBV5-4
TGCAGCGTTGAAGGCCTACTAGCGGGGGTTACTAATGAGCAGTTCTTC	CSVEGLLAGVTNEQFF	.	TRBJ2-1	TRBD2	TRBV29-1
TGTGCCAGCAGCGTAGACCACATGAACACTGAAGCTTTCTTT	CASSVDHMNTEAFF	few	TRBJ1-1	.	TRBV9
TGTGCCAGCATGGGGAGTTACGAGCAGTACTTC	CASMGSYEQYF	.	TRBJ2-7	.	TRBV6-1
TGTGCCAGCTCACCATCCCGGACAGGTCATAGCAATCAGCCCCAGCATTTT	CASSPSRTGHSNQPQHF	once	TRBJ1-5	TRBD1	TRBV18
TGTGCCAGCAGCCGAGAAAGTCCGAAACTGTTTTTT	CASSRESPKLFF	.	TRBJ1-4	.	TRBV7-2
TGTGCCACAGTCCCTTCCACAGGGCTAAGCGGAAACACCATATATTTT	CATVPSTGLSGNTIYF	.	TRBJ1-3	.	TRBV19
TGTGCCAGTAGTATAAGGAGATCTGAAGCTTTCTTT	CASSIRRSEAFF	.	TRBJ1-1	.	TRBV19
TGTGCCAGCAGTCCCTCAGGGTACGAGCAGTACTTC	CASSPSGYEQYF	.	TRBJ2-7	.	TRBV6-5
TGTGCCAGCAGCTTAGCAGGGAGGGTCCGGGAAGGCATTCAGTACTTC	CASSLAGRVREGIQYF	.	TRBJ2-4	TRBD2	TRBV7-8
TGTGCCAGCAGTCCAGGAAGGGAGAACATTCAGTACTTC	CASSPGRENIQYF	few	TRBJ2-4	.	TRBV6-5
TGTGCCAGCAGCGGGACAGGGGGTTTGGAAAAACTGTTTTTT	CASSGTGGLEKLFF	.	TRBJ1-4	TRBD1	TRBV9
TGTGCCAGCAGCTTAGTTCTAGCGGGGAGCACAGATACGCAGTATTTT	CASSLVLAGSTDTQYF	few	TRBJ2-3	TRBD2	TRBV11-3
TGCGCCAGCAGCCAACAGGGCCGAGAGACCCAGTACTTC	CASSQQGRETQYF	.	TRBJ2-5	.	TRBV5-1
TGTGCCAGCAGCAGTTACAGGGATACGCAGTATTTT	CASSSYRDTQYF	.	TRBJ2-3	.	TRBV11-2
TGTGCCAGCAGCCGACTAGCGGGGGGGACAGATACGCAGTATTTT	CASSRLAGGTDTQYF	.	TRBJ2-3	TRBD2	TRBV6-5
TGTGCCAGCAGCTCTTCCTTAGCGGGGTCCCACAATGAGCAGTTCTTC	CASSSSLAGSHNEQFF	.	TRBJ2-1	TRBD2	TRBV11-2
TGTGCCAGTAGTGCAAGCGGGACAGGGTATACTGATACGCAGTATTTT	CASSASGTGYTDTQYF	.	TRBJ2-3	TRBD1	TRBV19
TGTGCCAGCAGACGGACAGGGCTCGGTAGCGAAAAACTGTTTTTT	CASRRTGLGSEKLFF	once	TRBJ1-4	TRBD1	TRBV6-5
TGTGCCAGCAGCGCTTGGGACAGGGAGTCATCCGGGGAGCTGTTTTTT	CASSAWDRESSGELFF	.	TRBJ2-2	TRBD1	TRBV9
TGTGCCAGCACCCTAGTGTTTCGGCAGGGGGCTCCCTACGAGCAGTACTTC	CASTLVFRQGAPYEQYF	.	TRBJ2-7	TRBD1	TRBV27
TGCGCCAGCAGCTTGGGCGGGGTGGGAACAGATACGCAGTATTTT	CASSLGGVGTDTQYF	.	TRBJ2-3	.	TRBV5-1
TGCGCCAGCAGCTCCTACGGGACTCTCAACTATGGCTACACCTTC	CASSSYGTLNYGYTF	.	TRBJ1-2	.	TRBV5-1
TGTGCCAGCTCCTTGGACAGGGGGAATCAGCCCCAGCATTTT	CASSLDRGNQPQHF	.	TRBJ1-5	TRBD1	TRBV6-4
TGTGCCAGCGGCCCACTTCAGGGATGGACTGAAGCTTTCTTT	CASGPLQGWTEAFF	.	TRBJ1-1	.	TRBV9
TGTGCCAGTAGTAAGGGGGCGGTCACCGGGGAGCTGTTTTTT	CASSKGAVTGELFF	.	TRBJ2-2	TRBD1	TRBV19
TGCGCCAGCAGCTTCGGGAACACCGGGGAGCTGTTTTTT	CASSFGNTGELFF	once	TRBJ2-2	.	TRBV5-1
TGTGCCAGCAGCCGAGGAAACAATCAGCCCCAGCATTTT	CASSRGNNQPQHF	.	TRBJ1-5	.	TRBV7-9
TGTGCCAGCAGCGTATTCTTCGACAGGGACAGAGAGACCCAGTACTTC	CASSVFFDRDRETQYF	.	TRBJ2-5	TRBD1	TRBV9
TGTGCCAGCAGCCTCTTGGGGGCAACTACAGATACGCAGTATTTT	CASSLLGATTDTQYF	.	TRBJ2-3	.	TRBV7-2
TGCGCCAGCAGCCGACCAGGACAGGGGACGGAGGAAAAACTGTTTTTT	CASSRPGQGTEEKLFF	.	TRBJ1-4	TRBD1	TRBV4-1
TGTGCCAGCAGTCGGGACAGCGCAACTAATGAAAAACTGTTTTTT	CASSRDSATNEKLFF	.	TRBJ1-4	TRBD1	TRBV6-5
TGTGCCAGCAGCTCTCCGGACTCCGGAAATCAGCCCCAGCATTTT	CASSSPDSGNQPQHF	.	TRBJ1-5	.	TRBV7-9
TGTGCCAGCAGTTATATGATAGACTCTGGGGCCAACGTCCTGACTTTC	CASSYMIDSGANVLTF	.	TRBJ2-6	.	TRBV5-4
TGTGCCAGCAGCTCCCTAAGCGGCGTCGATGAAAAACTGTTTTTT	CASSSLSGVDEKLFF	.	TRBJ1-4	.	TRBV2
TGTGCCAGCAGCCAATTGCGGGAAGGCTACGAGCAGTACTTC	CASSQLREGYEQYF	.	TRBJ2-7	.	TRBV14
TGTGCCAGCAGCCAATTATTGAGGGAGCAGTACTTC	CASSQLLREQYF	.	TRBJ2-7	.	TRBV16
TGTGCCAGCAGTGATGGCCAGCGGGGACGACGTGATACGCAGTATTTT	CASSDGQRGRRDTQYF	.	TRBJ2-3	TRBD2	TRBV6-1